These 32 T cell receptor beta chains originate from one sample sequenced in a study of blood T cell repertoires in COVID-19. Some clones are missing from TCRdb's copy, which holds only in-frame ones; the method was immunoSEQ multiplex PCR. The sample lists 250,000 to 350,000 clones; more than 65% were seen once. Sequencing was performed on peripheral blood. These receptor sequences come from a person between 65 and 79 years old with COVID-19, enrolled during active disease.

V is TRBV19 and J is TRBJ2-3; TRBD2 aligns across 8 bases. CDR1 and CDR2 from the germline V gene are LNHDA and SQIVND (reference sequence). Unmatched junction bases numbered 7, after V lost 6 bases and J lost 2 bases. The CDR3 sequence is 15 residues long. Here the CDR3 reads CASRDRGGDTDTQYF. In nucleotides, the CDR3 is TGTGCCAGTAGGGACCGGGGGGGTGACACAGATACGCAGTATTTT.

The rearrangement uses TRBV27 and TRBJ2-7; no clear D. In germline, CDR1 is MNHEY, CDR2 SMNVEV (reference sequence). V lost 0 bases and J 5 bases, leaving 11 bases between the germline ends. The CDR3 has 14 residues. The CDR3 sequence: CASSLSAGSHEQYF. DNA for the CDR3: TGTGCCAGCAGTTTATCCGCAGGATCCCACGAGCAGTACTTC.

V usage is TRBV7-2 and J usage is TRBJ1-4; possibly TRBD1 for D (5 bases). Germline V CDR1 and CDR2: SGHTA, FQGNSA. V was shortened by 4 bases and J by 4 bases, with 13 bases between the two germline ends. The CDR3 runs 15 residues. The CDR3 DNA reads as TGTGCCAGCAGCTCTACGACAGATTTTAATGAAAAACTGTTTTTT. Translating it yields CASSSTTDFNEKLFF.

This clone appeared a few times. J is TRBJ1-6 and V is TRBV5-1, with 7 bases fitting TRBD1. Trimming at V came to 2 bases and at J to 7 bases, leaving 12 bases not matched to a gene. Germline CDR1 reads SGHRS; CDR2 reads YFSETQ. The CDR3 consists of 17 residues. CDR3 loop: CASSLGDRELGNSPLHF. CDR3 in DNA: TGCGCCAGCAGCTTAGGCGACAGGGAGTTAGGAAATTCACCCCTCCACTTT.

The gene calls are TRBV6-5 and TRBJ1-2; 9 nucleotides agree with TRBD1. The CDR3 covers 14 residues. CDR1 and CDR2 from the germline V gene are MNHEY and SVGAGI. The ends lost 6 bases at V and 7 bases at J; junction bases unmatched: 9. CDR3 in DNA: TGTGCCAGCAGCCTACAAACAGGGGGCGGTGGCTACACCTTC. Amino acids: CASSLQTGGGGYTF.

The chain links TRBV5-4 to TRBJ1-1, with D uncertain. CDR1 is SGHNT, CDR2 YYREEE, per germline (reference sequence). The CDR3 totals 15 residues. Trimming took off 3 bases at V and 0 bases at J, with 12 bases between the two ends. The CDR3 coding sequence is TGTGCCAGCAGCTCGACGACGGGTGTGAACACTGAAGCTTTCTTT. The encoded protein is CASSSTTGVNTEAFF.

The rearrangement uses TRBV6-1 and TRBJ1-3; D possibly corresponds to TRBD1 (6 bases). The V and J ends lost 6 bases and 0 bases respectively, with 18 bases between them. Germline assignment: CDR1 MNHNS and CDR2 SASEGT. The CDR3 sequence is 17 residues long. CDR3 sequence reads: CASRETGNSFSGNTIYF. CDR3 coding DNA: TGTGCCAGCAGAGAAACAGGGAACTCTTTCTCTGGAAACACCATATATTTT.

The gene calls are TRBV11-3 and TRBJ1-2; D gene unclear. V lost 6 bases, J lost 5 bases, and 25 bases lay in between. The CDR3 loop spans 17 amino acids. Per the germline V gene, CDR1 is SGHNT and CDR2 is YENEEA. For the CDR3, the DNA is TGTGCCAGCAGGACCCCCGCGGGCGGGGTTCTGTTGTATGGCTACACCTTC. Amino acids: CASRTPAGGVLLYGYTF.

The chain uses TRBV7-2 and TRBJ2-2; 9 bases align to TRBD1. The germline CDR1 and CDR2 sequences are SGHTA and FQGNSA. This CDR3 contains 16 residues. The V gene end was trimmed by 5 bases and the J gene end by 4 bases; junction bases not matched to a gene: 8. CDR3 region: CASSIDRGVSTGELFF. As DNA, the CDR3 is TGTGCCAGCAGCATCGACAGGGGGGTCAGCACCGGGGAGCTGTTTTTT.

The rearrangement links TRBV4-1 to TRBJ1-5; D is unclear. This CDR3 is built from 16 residues. Looked up from germline, CDR1 is MGHRA and CDR2 is YSYEKL. The germline V and J ends were trimmed by 4 bases and 3 bases, with 16 bases remaining between them. The CDR3 region is CASSPTAGVYNQPQHF. CDR3 in DNA: TGCGCCAGCAGCCCCACCGCCGGGGTTTACAATCAGCCCCAGCATTTT.

The CDR3 DNA reads TGCGCCAGCAGCCTGCAAGGGAGTTATGGCTACACCTTC. Protein product: CASSLQGSYGYTF. The rearrangement links TRBV4-3 to TRBJ1-2; D not certain. Germline V gene data show CDR1 as LGHNA and CDR2 as YSLEER. The CDR3 is made up of 13 amino acids. Trimming pared 4 bases from V and 5 bases from J, leaving 11 bases between.

This clone was counted once. The chain links TRBV2 to TRBJ2-2; possibly TRBD2 for D (5 bases). The V and J ends lost 3 bases and 3 bases respectively, with 14 bases between them. Looked up from germline, CDR1 is SNHLY and CDR2 is FYNNEI. The CDR3 spans 16 residues. CDR3 bases: TGTGCCAGCAGTGACCTCGCGGGCATGGACACCGGGGAGCTGTTTTTT. Translating it yields CASSDLAGMDTGELFF.

The rearrangement joins TRBV4-3 to TRBJ2-5; TRBD2 matches at 10 bases. The CDR3 contains 16 residues. Germline CDR1 LGHNA, CDR2 YSLEER. The V segment lost 0 bases and the J segment 5 bases; nucleotides outside the gene matches: 6. CDR3 protein: CASSQDFLAGVETQYF. DNA of the CDR3: TGCGCCAGCAGCCAAGACTTTCTAGCGGGGGTTGAGACCCAGTACTTC.

The rearrangement joins TRBV28 to TRBJ2-3, with a weak D call TRBD2 (6 bases). The CDR3 has 14 amino acids. From germline, CDR1 is MDHEN and CDR2 SYDVKM. Trimming took 3 bases from V and 2 from J, leaving 9 bases between them. DNA for the CDR3: TGTGCCAGCAGTTTGGGGGGTTACACAGATACGCAGTATTTT. Its protein product is CASSLGGYTDTQYF.

The rearrangement uses TRBV5-1 and TRBJ1-2, with 8 nucleotides matching TRBD1. V was clipped by 4 bases and J by 5 bases; unmatched bases: 10. Germline loops: CDR1 SGHRS, CDR2 YFSETQ. CDR3 length: 15 amino acids. The CDR3 is CASSLGQGQEYGYTF. CDR3 DNA sequence: TGCGCCAGCAGCCTTGGACAGGGTCAGGAATATGGCTACACCTTC.

The chain links TRBV5-1 to TRBJ1-2; D is perhaps TRBD1 (6 bases). The V gene's germline CDR1 is SGHRS and CDR2 YFSETQ. The CDR3 is made up of 14 amino acids. The V end was cut by 0 bases, the J end by 4 bases, with 10 bases between. CDR3: CASSLGDTSYGYTF. CDR3 DNA sequence: TGCGCCAGCAGCTTGGGGGACACCAGCTATGGCTACACCTTC.

V and J are TRBV2 and TRBJ2-7, with D possibly being TRBD1 (6 bases). V lost 6 bases to trimming and J lost 4 bases, with 10 bases between them. The CDR3 loop spans 12 amino acids. Germline V lookup: CDR1 SNHLY, CDR2 FYNNEI. In DNA form, the CDR3 reads TGTGCCAGCAGGGTAGGGGGTTACGAGCAGTACTTC. This translates into CASRVGGYEQYF.

This clone showed up just once. J is TRBJ2-1 and V is TRBV5-1, with a tentative D call TRBD2 (5 bases). Trimming shortened V by 2 bases and J by 0 bases, and 15 bases separated the two germline ends. The V gene's germline CDR1 is SGHRS and CDR2 YFSETQ. The CDR3 is made up of 17 amino acids. CDR3 sequence reads: CASSLVGAASSYNEQFF. CDR3 DNA: TGCGCCAGCAGCTTAGTGGGAGCGGCAAGCTCCTACAATGAGCAGTTCTTC.

Comment on this clone: The sample carries other DNA sequences with the same CDR3. The chain links TRBV7-2 to TRBJ2-7; TRBD1 agrees at 9 bases. Trimming removed 4 bases from V and 1 base from J; junction bases left unmatched: 2. CDR1 SGHTA and CDR2 FQGNSA come from the germline V gene. CDR3 length: 14 amino acids. As DNA, the CDR3 is TGTGCCAGCAGCTCCGGGACAGGGTCCTACGAGCAGTACTTC. It encodes CASSSGTGSYEQYF.

This clone was observed a single time. The chain combines TRBV21-1 with TRBJ2-1; the D call TRBD2 from the table was never checked on the DNA. TRBV21-1 is a pseudogene. The CDR3 extends over 18 amino acids. The CDR3 DNA reads TGTGCCAGCAGCAAAGATTATCCCGGGACTAGCGGGCACAATGAGCAGTTCTTC. Translation: CASSKDYPGTSGHNEQFF.

The chain has TRBV6-2 or TRBV6-3 and TRBJ2-7; D is unresolved. This CDR3 is 14 amino acids long. CDR1 and CDR2 from the germline V gene are MNHEY and SVGEGT. With 6 bases removed from V and 1 base from J, the gap between germline ends came to 13 bases. CDR3 DNA: TGTGCCAGCAGCCCTGCGGTTGGGTCCTACGAGCAGTACTTC. It specifies CASSPAVGSYEQYF.

The chain couples TRBV19 to TRBJ1-1; 7 bases are shared with TRBD1. Germline CDR1 reads LNHDA; CDR2 reads SQIVND (reference sequence). V lost 3 bases, J lost 4 bases, and 5 bases stayed unmatched. The CDR3 covers 14 residues. The CDR3 DNA reads TGTGCCAGTAGTATTGTGACAGGGATCACTGAAGCTTTCTTT. It specifies CASSIVTGITEAFF.

This chain joins TRBV28 and TRBJ1-5; D call uncertain. CDR3 length: 14 amino acids. V lost 3 bases, J lost 1 base, and 7 bases lay in between. Germline lookup yields CDR1 MDHEN and CDR2 SYDVKM. In nucleotides, the CDR3 is TGTGCCAGCAGTTTTTCGGGGAGCAATCAGCCCCAGCATTTT. The encoded protein is CASSFSGSNQPQHF.

This chain connects TRBV7-9 to TRBJ2-1; 11 bases are shared with TRBD2. The CDR3 is made up of 15 amino acids. Losses at the gene ends were 5 bases for V and 7 bases for J; bases not matched to a gene: 7. Per germline, CDR1 SEHNR and CDR2 FQNEAQ (reference sequence). The CDR3 DNA follows: TGTGCCAGCAGCACACTAGCGGGAGAATTGAATGAGCAGTTCTTC. Translation gives CASSTLAGELNEQFF.

This rearrangement joins TRBV6-4 to TRBJ2-4; TRBD1 is a possible D gene (5 bases). The ends were cut back, 0 bases at V and 0 bases at J, with 27 bases in the middle. Germline CDR1 and CDR2: MRHNA and SNTAGT. CDR3 length equals 22 residues. The CDR3 region has the DNA TGTGCCAGCAGTGACTCCCAAGGCGGTTTTTTACAGGATCCCATAGCCAAAAACATTCAGTACTTC. Translating it yields CASSDSQGGFLQDPIAKNIQYF.

The CDR3 DNA sequence: TGTGCCAGCAGCGTAAGCCCAACTAGTAAGTCCTACAATGAGCAGTTCTTC. Amino acids: CASSVSPTSKSYNEQFF. The V gene is TRBV9, the J gene TRBJ2-1; weak D call: TRBD2 (5 bases). Germline V gene data show CDR1 as SGDLS and CDR2 as YYNGEE. The V end was cut by 1 base, the J end by 1 base, with 15 bases between. The CDR3 covers 17 residues.

For the CDR3, the DNA is TGTGCCAGCAGGGGGGCGGCAGATTCCTACGAGCAGTACTTC. This encodes CASRGAADSYEQYF. The rearrangement uses TRBV28 and TRBJ2-7; D perhaps matches TRBD1 (6 bases). The CDR3 consists of 14 residues. V lost 6 bases and J 1 base, leaving 13 bases between the germline ends. Germline-derived CDR1 and CDR2 are MDHEN and SYDVKM.

The CDR3: CASSMRSSGNTIYF. For the CDR3, the DNA is TGTGCCAGTAGTATGCGGAGCTCTGGAAACACCATATATTTT. J is TRBJ1-3 and V is TRBV19; D is unresolved. Germline CDR1 and CDR2: LNHDA and SQIVND (reference sequence). Trimming took off 3 bases at V and 0 bases at J, with 6 bases between the two ends. This CDR3 is built from 14 residues.

This clone was observed a single time. Different DNA sequences within this sample yield the same CDR3. The V and J genes are TRBV5-4 and TRBJ2-3, with TRBD2 matching over 7 bases. CDR1 and CDR2 (germline): SGHNT, YYREEE (reference sequence). The V and J ends lost 0 bases and 4 bases, in that order; junction bases with no gene match: 5. This CDR3 spans 15 amino acids. CDR3 nucleotides: TGTGCCAGCAGCTTGGTTGGCGGGGGAGCAGATACGCAGTATTTT. Protein: CASSLVGGGADTQYF.

The V gene is TRBV7-2, the J gene TRBJ1-2; tentative D call: TRBD1 (6 bases). Deletions cut 4 bases from V and 7 bases from J, with 16 bases between. The CDR3 consists of 14 residues. Germline loops: CDR1 SGHTA, CDR2 FQGNSA. The CDR3 DNA is TGTGCCAGCAGCTCTAAAAGGACAGCGCTTGGCTACACCTTC. Its translation: CASSSKRTALGYTF. The variable domain in full, with the rest retrieved from reference TRBV7-2 and TRBJ1-2, is GAGVSQSPSNKVTEKGKDVELRCDPISGHTALYWYRQSLGQGLEFLIYFQGNSAPDKSGLPSDRFSAERTGGSVSTLTIQRTQQEDSAVYLCASSSKRTALGYTFGSGTRLTVV.

This clone was observed a few times. The CDR3 DNA follows: TGTGCCAGCAGCCAAGATCCTCGGGGGGCGAATGGCTACACCTTC. Amino acid sequence: CASSQDPRGANGYTF. The chain is built from TRBV4-2 and TRBJ1-2, with a tentative D call TRBD1 (6 bases). The V and J ends lost 0 bases and 6 bases respectively, with 14 bases between them. Germline values: CDR1 LGHNA, CDR2 YNFKEQ. The CDR3 loop spans 15 amino acids.

This clone was detected only a few times. The gene calls are TRBV15 and TRBJ1-1; possibly TRBD1 for D (6 bases). Germline CDR1 is LNHNV and CDR2 is YYDKDF (reference sequence). The CDR3 is 15 amino acids. V shed 3 bases and J shed 4 bases, with 15 bases lying between them. CDR3 sequence (DNA): TGTGCCACCAGCAGCACCCGAACAGGGAGCACTGAAGCTTTCTTT. Residues: CATSSTRTGSTEAFF.